This paragraph reports one TCR beta chain. This entry belongs to a study of T cells after yellow fever vaccination. CDR1 is MNHEY and CDR2 is SVGAGI in the germline V gene. V shed 0 bases and J shed 6 bases, with 3 bases lying between them. CDR3 length: 13 residues. TCRdb re-called the 5' RACE reads with MiXCR, one entry per CDR3 protein. This sample carries 20,000 to 25,000 distinct CDR3 sequences, 5.2% of them seen once, and the ten largest clones take approximately 20%. The sequence derives from a man in his late teens or twenties who received the YFV17D yellow fever vaccine. J is TRBJ1-6 and V is TRBV6-5; D is unclear. The starting material was PBMCs, either bulk or a sorted T-cell subset (CD4+, CD8+, memory, or dextramer-sorted; not recorded which), obtained more than 35 days after the first yellow fever vaccination. CDR3 in amino acids: CASSYSTNSPLHF. CDR3 nucleotides: TGTGCCAGCAGTTACTCTACTAATTCACCCCTCCACTTT.